A selection of T cell receptor beta chains follows, all from one sample in a study of cytomegalovirus exposure and HLA in healthy donors. Clones were sequenced by immunoSEQ multiplex PCR, and TCRdb holds only the in-frame ones, with some missing. The sample lists 90,000 to 130,000 clones; 75% to 90% were seen once. Input material: PBMCs. The receptors here all came from a middle-aged man in good health and CMV-seronegative. Each CDR3 is given with its conserved first and last residue. A D gene is named only where the DNA matches it firmly. A clone size is listed for some rows: how often the clone was seen (once, few, many), or a class if it is expanded.

v_call	d_call	clone_size	j_call	cdr3_aa	cdr3_nt
TRBV5-4	-	-	TRBJ1-1	CASSWDPGTPKGNTEAFF	TGTGCCAGCAGCTGGGATCCCGGGACACCAAAGGGGAACACTGAAGCTTTCTTT
TRBV27	-	-	TRBJ2-2	CASSTGIGELFF	TGTGCCAGCAGCACAGGAATCGGGGAGCTGTTTTTT
TRBV5-4	TRBD1	once	TRBJ1-4	CASSSTGTANEKLFF	TGTGCCAGCAGCTCTACCGGGACAGCTAATGAAAAACTGTTTTTT
TRBV7-3	TRBD2	-	TRBJ2-1	CASSPTSGGYNEQFF	TGTGCCAGCAGCCCGACTAGCGGGGGGTACAATGAGCAGTTCTTC
TRBV9	TRBD1	-	TRBJ1-6	CASSPGQGDSPLHF	TGTGCCAGCAGCCCGGGACAGGGAGATTCACCCCTCCACTTT
TRBV7-8	TRBD1	-	TRBJ1-1	CASSFPGGSAYTEAFF	TGTGCCAGCAGCTTCCCAGGGGGCAGTGCGTACACTGAAGCTTTCTTT
TRBV5-1	-	-	TRBJ1-2	CASSLATGDGYTF	TGCGCCAGCAGCTTGGCTACGGGGGATGGCTACACCTTC
TRBV28	-	-	TRBJ1-6	CASTPPVSSPLHF	TGTGCCAGCACCCCTCCAGTAAGTTCACCCCTCCACTTT
TRBV2	-	few	TRBJ1-4	CASSDTGFNEKLFF	TGTGCCAGCAGTGATACAGGGTTCAATGAAAAACTGTTTTTT
TRBV6-5	TRBD1	many	TRBJ2-7	CASSPQGAGEQYF	TGTGCCAGCAGCCCCCAGGGGGCGGGTGAGCAGTACTTC
TRBV6-6	-	-	TRBJ2-7	CASSYQGSYEQYF	TGTGCCAGCAGTTACCAGGGTTCCTACGAGCAGTACTTC
TRBV6-1	-	-	TRBJ1-2	CASTRGGVEGYTF	TGTGCCAGCACGAGAGGAGGGGTGGAGGGCTACACCTTC
TRBV2	-	-	TRBJ2-5	CASSVSRQGQETQYF	TGTGCCAGCAGTGTCTCTCGGCAGGGGCAAGAGACCCAGTACTTC
TRBV14	-	-	TRBJ2-6	CASSSEGTGANVLTF	TGTGCCAGCAGCTCGGAGGGTACTGGGGCCAACGTCCTGACTTTC
TRBV14	-	-	TRBJ2-7	CASSQDSRVYYEQYF	TGTGCCAGCAGCCAAGATTCGAGGGTATACTACGAGCAGTACTTC
TRBV14	-	-	TRBJ1-6	CASKEVGNSPLHF	TGTGCCAGCAAAGAGGTTGGAAATTCACCCCTCCACTTT
TRBV7-8	-	-	TRBJ1-6	CASSLALYNSPLHF	TGTGCCAGCAGCTTAGCCCTCTATAATTCACCCCTCCACTTT
TRBV27	-	-	TRBJ1-2	CASSLLAGQGHGYTF	TGTGCCAGCAGTTTATTGGCGGGGCAGGGCCATGGCTACACCTTC
TRBV18	-	-	TRBJ1-6	CASSPGLRGSPLHF	TGTGCCAGCTCTCCAGGGTTACGAGGTTCACCCCTCCACTTT
TRBV5-8	-	-	TRBJ1-3	CASSRARSETGGNTIYF	TGTGCCAGCAGCCGAGCACGGTCCGAAACGGGTGGAAACACCATATATTTT
TRBV5-1	TRBD1	-	TRBJ2-6	CASSLGTGSGANVLTF	TGCGCCAGCAGCTTGGGGACAGGCTCTGGGGCCAACGTCCTGACTTTC
TRBV7-8	TRBD2	-	TRBJ2-7	CASRPGLAEYEQYF	TGTGCCAGCAGACCAGGACTAGCGGAATACGAGCAGTACTTC
TRBV7-9	TRBD1	-	TRBJ1-6	CASSWTGDYNSPLHF	TGTGCCAGCAGCTGGACAGGGGACTATAATTCACCCCTCCACTTT
TRBV18	-	-	TRBJ2-7	CASSPPPGRTKYEQYF	TGTGCCAGCTCACCACCGCCCGGTCGCACCAAATACGAGCAGTACTTC
TRBV27	TRBD1	-	TRBJ1-2	CASSFTGGDYGYTF	TGTGCCAGCAGTTTTACAGGGGGCGACTATGGCTACACCTTC
TRBV4-3	-	-	TRBJ1-4	CASSQERQEKLFF	TGCGCCAGCAGCCAAGAAAGACAGGAAAAACTGTTTTTT
TRBV27	-	-	TRBJ2-7	CASSLSRLSSYEQYF	TGTGCCAGCAGTTTATCTCGGTTGAGCTCCTACGAGCAGTACTTC
TRBV7-6	TRBD2	-	TRBJ2-5	CASSRLSGRGETQYF	TGTGCCAGCAGCCGGCTAAGTGGGAGGGGAGAGACCCAGTACTTC
TRBV6-6	-	-	TRBJ2-1	CASQTSSYNEQFF	TGTGCCAGCCAAACTAGCTCCTACAATGAGCAGTTCTTC
TRBV11-2	TRBD1	-	TRBJ2-2	CASSSGTGVPGELFF	TGTGCCAGCAGCTCCGGGACAGGGGTGCCCGGGGAGCTGTTTTTT
TRBV5-1	-	few	TRBJ1-3	CASSQGSSGNTIYF	TGCGCCAGCAGCCAGGGCAGCTCTGGAAACACCATATATTTT
TRBV5-1	-	-	TRBJ2-2	CASSPGVGTGELFF	TGCGCCAGCAGCCCAGGGGTTGGCACCGGGGAGCTGTTTTTT
TRBV9	-	few	TRBJ2-6	CASSVDPSPLLVSGANVLTF	TGTGCCAGCAGCGTAGACCCCTCCCCCTTACTCGTCTCTGGGGCCAACGTCCTGACTTTC
TRBV11-1	-	-	TRBJ2-1	CASSPGQGGNEQFF	TGTGCCAGCAGCCCAGGGCAGGGTGGCAATGAGCAGTTCTTC
TRBV29-1	-	-	TRBJ1-2	CSVEGNRDGYTF	TGCAGCGTTGAAGGAAACAGGGACGGCTACACCTTC
TRBV5-1	TRBD1	-	TRBJ1-1	CASSITGQGAVDTEAFF	TGCGCCAGCAGCATAACGGGACAGGGGGCTGTGGACACTGAAGCTTTCTTT
TRBV5-4	-	-	TRBJ1-5	CASSLEPNQPQHF	TGTGCCAGCAGCTTGGAGCCCAATCAGCCCCAGCATTTT
TRBV29-1	TRBD1	-	TRBJ2-3	CSADRGEDTQYF	TGCAGCGCGGACAGGGGGGAAGATACGCAGTATTTT
TRBV6-6	-	-	TRBJ1-1	CASAGTSQNTEAFF	TGTGCCAGTGCCGGGACATCTCAAAACACTGAAGCTTTCTTT
TRBV7-2	-	-	TRBJ1-1	CASSFDPWSTEAFF	TGTGCCAGCAGCTTCGACCCATGGAGCACTGAAGCTTTCTTT
TRBV2	-	-	TRBJ2-7	CASSPRTAGGLQYF	TGTGCCAGCAGTCCCAGGACAGCCGGTGGTTTGCAGTACTTC
TRBV25-1	-	-	TRBJ1-2	CASSDPTDYGYTF	TGTGCCAGCAGTGACCCGACAGACTATGGCTACACCTTC
TRBV4-1	TRBD1	-	TRBJ2-7	CASSGGTGYEQYF	TGCGCCAGCAGCGGCGGGACAGGCTACGAGCAGTACTTC
TRBV7-3	-	-	TRBJ1-2	CASSLIRGGRYTF	TGTGCCAGCAGCTTAATTAGGGGAGGCCGCTACACCTTC
TRBV28	-	-	TRBJ2-7	CASGGTVTYEQYF	TGTGCCAGCGGCGGGACCGTTACCTACGAGCAGTACTTC
TRBV7-2	-	-	TRBJ1-2	CASSFPRGGYGYTF	TGTGCCAGCAGCTTCCCCCGGGGAGGCTATGGCTACACCTTC
TRBV18	-	-	TRBJ1-3	CASSPSGGNSGNTIYF	TGTGCCAGCTCACCTAGCGGGGGAAACTCTGGAAACACCATATATTTT